This T cell receptor (beta chain) was recorded in a study of shared clonotypes between healthy human individuals. Libraries were prepared by immunoSEQ multiplex PCR; TCRdb keeps only in-frame clonotypes and omits some of them. Among roughly 850,000 clones listed, about 96% were seen once. CDR1 is SGDLS and CDR2 is YYNGEE in the germline V gene. The CDR3 length is 14 residues. V trimming: 3 bases; J trimming: 8 bases; junction bases outside the gene matches: 7. CD45RO-negative cells were positively selected for CCR7, leaving out terminally differentiated effector memory CD45RA+ cells. Sequenced material: naive CD8+ T cells sorted from blood. The clonotype originates from a young man in good health. This chain connects TRBV9 to TRBJ2-4; 8 bases agree with TRBD1. CDR3 sequence reads: CASSGPDREDIQYF. As DNA, the CDR3 is TGTGCCAGCAGCGGACCGGACAGGGAGGACATTCAGTACTTC. Together with reference TRBV9 and TRBJ2-4, the CDR3 gives the full variable domain: DSGVTQTPKHLITATGQRVTLRCSPRSGDLSVYWYQQSLDQGLQFLIQYYNGEERAKGNILERFSAQQFPDLHSELNLSSLELGDSALYFCASSGPDREDIQYFGAGTRLSVL.